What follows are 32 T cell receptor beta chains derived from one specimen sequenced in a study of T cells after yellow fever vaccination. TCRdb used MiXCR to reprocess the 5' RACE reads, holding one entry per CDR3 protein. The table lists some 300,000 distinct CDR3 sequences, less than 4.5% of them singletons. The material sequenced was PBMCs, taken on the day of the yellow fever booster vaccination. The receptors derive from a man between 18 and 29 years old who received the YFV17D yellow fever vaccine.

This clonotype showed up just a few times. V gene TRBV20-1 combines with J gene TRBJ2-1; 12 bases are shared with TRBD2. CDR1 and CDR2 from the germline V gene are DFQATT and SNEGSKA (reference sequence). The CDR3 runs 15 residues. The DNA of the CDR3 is TGCAGCGCCGAAGTGGCTAGCGGGGGGGCATATGAGCAGTTCTTC. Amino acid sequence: CSAEVASGGAYEQFF.

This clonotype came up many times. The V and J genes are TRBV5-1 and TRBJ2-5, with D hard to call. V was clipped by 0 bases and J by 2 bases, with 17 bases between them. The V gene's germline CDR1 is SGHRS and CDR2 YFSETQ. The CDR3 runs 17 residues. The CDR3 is CASSLVRAGTIQETQYF. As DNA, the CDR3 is TGCGCCAGCAGCTTGGTTCGGGCAGGAACGATACAAGAGACCCAGTACTTC.

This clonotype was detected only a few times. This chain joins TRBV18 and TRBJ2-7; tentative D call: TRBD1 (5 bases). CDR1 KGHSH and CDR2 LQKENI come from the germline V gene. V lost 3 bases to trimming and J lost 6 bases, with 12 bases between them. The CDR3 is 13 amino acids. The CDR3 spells CASSPTASTEQYV. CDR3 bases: TGTGCCAGCTCACCGACAGCGTCCACCGAGCAGTACGTC.

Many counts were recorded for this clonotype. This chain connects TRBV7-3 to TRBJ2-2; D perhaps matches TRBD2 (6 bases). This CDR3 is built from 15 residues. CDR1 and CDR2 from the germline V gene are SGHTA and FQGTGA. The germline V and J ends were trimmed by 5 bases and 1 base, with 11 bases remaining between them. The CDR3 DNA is TGTGCCAGCAGCCCACCCGGGGGGAACACCGGGGAGCTGTTTTTT. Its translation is CASSPPGGNTGELFF.

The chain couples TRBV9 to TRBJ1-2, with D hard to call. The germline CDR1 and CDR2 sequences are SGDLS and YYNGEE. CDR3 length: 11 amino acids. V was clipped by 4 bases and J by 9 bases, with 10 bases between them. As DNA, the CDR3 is TGTGCCAGCAGCACCTCGGGTAGCTACACCTTC. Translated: CASSTSGSYTF.

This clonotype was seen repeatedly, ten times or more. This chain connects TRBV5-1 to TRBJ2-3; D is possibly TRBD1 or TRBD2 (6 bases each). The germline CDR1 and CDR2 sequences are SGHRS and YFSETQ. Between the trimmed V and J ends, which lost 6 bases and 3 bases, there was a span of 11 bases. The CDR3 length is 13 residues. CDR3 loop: CASKTGATDTQYF. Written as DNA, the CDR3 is TGCGCCAGCAAGACGGGGGCAACAGATACGCAGTATTTT.

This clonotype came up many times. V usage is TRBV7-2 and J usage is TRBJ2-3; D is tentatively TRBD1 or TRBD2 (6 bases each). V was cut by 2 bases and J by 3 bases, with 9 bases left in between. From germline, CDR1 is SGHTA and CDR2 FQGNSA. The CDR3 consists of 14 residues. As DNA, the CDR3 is TGTGCCAGCAGCTTAAGGGGGGAGACAGATACGCAGTATTTT. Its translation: CASSLRGETDTQYF.

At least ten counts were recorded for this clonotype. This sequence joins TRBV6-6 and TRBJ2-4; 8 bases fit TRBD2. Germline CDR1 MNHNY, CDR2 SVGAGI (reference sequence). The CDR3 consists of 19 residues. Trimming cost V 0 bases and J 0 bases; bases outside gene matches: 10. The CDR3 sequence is CASSYSYSGGRLAKNIQYF. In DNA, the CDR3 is TGTGCCAGCAGTTACTCCTACAGCGGGGGTCGGTTAGCCAAAAACATTCAGTACTTC.

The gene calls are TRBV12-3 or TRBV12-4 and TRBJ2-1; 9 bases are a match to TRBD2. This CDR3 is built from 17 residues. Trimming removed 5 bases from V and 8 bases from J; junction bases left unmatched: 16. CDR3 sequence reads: CASSPPSGTTRIYEQFF. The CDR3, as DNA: TGTGCCAGCAGTCCCCCTAGCGGGACAACCCGAATCTATGAGCAGTTCTTC.

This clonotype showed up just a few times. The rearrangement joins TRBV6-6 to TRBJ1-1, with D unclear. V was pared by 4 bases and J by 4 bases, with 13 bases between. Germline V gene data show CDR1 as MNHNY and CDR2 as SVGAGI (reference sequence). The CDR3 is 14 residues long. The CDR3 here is CASSWGSGSTEAFF. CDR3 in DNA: TGTGCCAGCAGTTGGGGATCCGGTAGCACTGAAGCTTTCTTT.

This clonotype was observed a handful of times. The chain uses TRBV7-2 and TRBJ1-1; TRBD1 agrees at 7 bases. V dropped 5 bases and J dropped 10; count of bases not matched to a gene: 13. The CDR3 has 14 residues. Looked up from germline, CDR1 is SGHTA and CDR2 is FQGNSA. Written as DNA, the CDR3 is TGTGCCAGCAGCACGATGGGAGGGGGCGTTGGAGCTTTCTTT. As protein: CASSTMGGGVGAFF.

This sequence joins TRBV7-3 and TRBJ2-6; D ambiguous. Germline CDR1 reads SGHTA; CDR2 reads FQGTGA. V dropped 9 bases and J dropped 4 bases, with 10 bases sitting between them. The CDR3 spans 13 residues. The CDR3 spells CASALAGANVLTF. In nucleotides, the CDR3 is TGTGCCAGTGCGTTGGCGGGGGCCAACGTCCTGACTTTC.

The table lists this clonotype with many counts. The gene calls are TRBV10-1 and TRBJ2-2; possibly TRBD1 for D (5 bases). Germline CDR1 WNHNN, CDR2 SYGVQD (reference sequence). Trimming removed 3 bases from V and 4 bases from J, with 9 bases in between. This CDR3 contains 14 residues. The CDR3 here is CASSEGEPTGELFF. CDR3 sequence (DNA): TGCGCCAGCAGTGAAGGGGAACCCACCGGGGAGCTGTTTTTT.

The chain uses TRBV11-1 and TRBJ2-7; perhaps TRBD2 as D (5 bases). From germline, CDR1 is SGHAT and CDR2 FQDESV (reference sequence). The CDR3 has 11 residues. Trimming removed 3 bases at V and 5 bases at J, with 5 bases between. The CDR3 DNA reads TGTGCCAGCAGCTTCGGGAACGAGCAGTACTTC. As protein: CASSFGNEQYF. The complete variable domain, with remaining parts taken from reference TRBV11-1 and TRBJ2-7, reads EAEVAQSPRYKITEKSQAVAFWCDPISGHATLYWYRQILGQGPELLVQFQDESVVDDSQLPKDRFSAERLKGVDSTLKIQPAELGDSAMYLCASSFGNEQYFGPGTRLTVT.

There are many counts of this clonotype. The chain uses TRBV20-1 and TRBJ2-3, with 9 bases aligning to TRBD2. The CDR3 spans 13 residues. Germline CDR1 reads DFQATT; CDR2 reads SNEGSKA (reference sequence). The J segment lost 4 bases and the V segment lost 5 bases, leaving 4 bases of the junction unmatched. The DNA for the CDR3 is TGCAGTGCTGTGGGCGGGGGGGCAGATACGCAGTATTTT. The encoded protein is CSAVGGGADTQYF.

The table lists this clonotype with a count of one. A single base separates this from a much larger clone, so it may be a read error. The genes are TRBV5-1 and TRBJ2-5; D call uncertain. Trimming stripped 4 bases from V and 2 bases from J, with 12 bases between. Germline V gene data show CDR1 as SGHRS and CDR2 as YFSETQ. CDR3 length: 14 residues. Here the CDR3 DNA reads TGCGCCAGCAGCCGCCTGGGTGTTCAAGAGACCCAGTACTTC. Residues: CASSRLGVQETQYF.

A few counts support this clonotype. The CDR3 bases are TGTGCCAGCAGCACTAGGACAGGGAATTCCCCTGGGTCACCCCTCCACTTT. Translated, it gives CASSTRTGNSPGSPLHF. The chain combines TRBV7-2 with TRBJ1-6, with 8 nucleotides matching TRBD1. CDR3 length equals 17 residues. Trimming cost V 5 bases and J 10 bases; bases outside gene matches: 16. Germline V gene data show CDR1 as SGHTA and CDR2 as FQGNSA. Full variable domain (missing parts from reference TRBV7-2 and TRBJ1-6): GAGVSQSPSNKVTEKGKDVELRCDPISGHTALYWYRQSLGQGLEFLIYFQGNSAPDKSGLPSDRFSAERTGGSVSTLTIQRTQQEDSAVYLCASSTRTGNSPGSPLHFGNGTRLTVT.

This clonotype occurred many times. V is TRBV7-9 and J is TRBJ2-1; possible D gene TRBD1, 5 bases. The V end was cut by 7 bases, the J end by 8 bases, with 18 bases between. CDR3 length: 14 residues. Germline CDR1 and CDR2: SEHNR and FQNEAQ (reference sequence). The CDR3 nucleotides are TGTGCCAGCACCACCCTGGGGCACCGAGATGAGCAGTTCTTC. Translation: CASTTLGHRDEQFF.

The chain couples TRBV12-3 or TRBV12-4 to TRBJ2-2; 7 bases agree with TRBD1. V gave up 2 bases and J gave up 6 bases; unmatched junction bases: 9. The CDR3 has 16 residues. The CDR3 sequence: CASSLSRGLSPGELFF. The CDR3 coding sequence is TGTGCCAGCAGTTTAAGCAGGGGGTTAAGTCCCGGGGAGCTGTTTTTT.

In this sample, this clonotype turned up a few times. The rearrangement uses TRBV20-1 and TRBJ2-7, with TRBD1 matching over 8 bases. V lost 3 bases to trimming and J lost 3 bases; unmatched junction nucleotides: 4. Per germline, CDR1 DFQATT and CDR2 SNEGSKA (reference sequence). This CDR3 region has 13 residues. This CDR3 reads CSASLGQGYEQYF. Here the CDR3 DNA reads TGCAGTGCTAGTCTCGGACAGGGCTACGAGCAGTACTTC.

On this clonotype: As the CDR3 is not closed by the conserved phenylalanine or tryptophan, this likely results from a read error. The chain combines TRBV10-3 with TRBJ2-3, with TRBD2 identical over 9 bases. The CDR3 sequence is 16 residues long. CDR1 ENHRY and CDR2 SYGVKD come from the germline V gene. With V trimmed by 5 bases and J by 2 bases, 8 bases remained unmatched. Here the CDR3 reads CAISPQRGDHTDTQYS. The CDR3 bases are TGTGCCATCAGTCCCCAGCGGGGGGACCACACAGATACGCAGTATTCT.

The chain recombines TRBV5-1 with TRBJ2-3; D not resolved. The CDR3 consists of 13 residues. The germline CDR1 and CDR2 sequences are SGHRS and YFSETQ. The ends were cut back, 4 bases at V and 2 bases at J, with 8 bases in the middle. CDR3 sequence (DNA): TGCGCCAGCAGCCTCTTATACACAGATACGCAGTATTTT. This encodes CASSLLYTDTQYF.

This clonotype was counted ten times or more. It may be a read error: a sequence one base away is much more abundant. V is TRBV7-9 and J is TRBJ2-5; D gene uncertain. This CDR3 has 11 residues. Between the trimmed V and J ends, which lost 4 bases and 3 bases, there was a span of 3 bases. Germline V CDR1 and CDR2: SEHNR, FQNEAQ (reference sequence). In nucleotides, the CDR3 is TGTGCCAGCAGCTACGAAGAGACCCAGTACTTC. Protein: CASSYEETQYF.

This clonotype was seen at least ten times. The CDR3 region has the DNA TGTGCCAGCAGTGAAGGCCCAGATCAGCCCCAGCATTTT. Translating gives CASSEGPDQPQHF. This chain connects TRBV2 to TRBJ1-5; D unclear. V lost 1 base, J lost 5 bases, and 6 bases lay in between. Germline CDR1 and CDR2: SNHLY and FYNNEI. The CDR3 contains 13 residues.

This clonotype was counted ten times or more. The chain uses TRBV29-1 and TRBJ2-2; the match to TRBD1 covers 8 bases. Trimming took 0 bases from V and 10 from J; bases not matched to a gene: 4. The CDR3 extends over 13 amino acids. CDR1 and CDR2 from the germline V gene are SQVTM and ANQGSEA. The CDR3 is CSVEDMGQVELFF. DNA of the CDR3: TGCAGCGTTGAAGATATGGGACAGGTGGAGCTGTTTTTT.

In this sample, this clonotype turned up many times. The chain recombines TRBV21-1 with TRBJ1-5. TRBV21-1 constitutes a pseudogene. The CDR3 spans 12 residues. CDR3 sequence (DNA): TGTGCCAGCAGCAGAAGGAATCAGCCCCAGCATTTT. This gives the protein CASSRRNQPQHF.

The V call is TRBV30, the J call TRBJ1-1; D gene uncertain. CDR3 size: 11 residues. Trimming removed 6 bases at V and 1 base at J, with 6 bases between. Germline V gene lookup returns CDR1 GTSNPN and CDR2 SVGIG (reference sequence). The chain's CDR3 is CACLSNTEAFF. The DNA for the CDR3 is TGTGCCTGCCTTTCGAACACTGAAGCTTTCTTT. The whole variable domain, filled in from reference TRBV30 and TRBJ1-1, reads SQTIHQWPATLVQPVGSPLSLECTVEGTSNPNLYWYRQAAGRGLQLLFYSVGIGQISSEVPQNLSASRPQDRQFILSSKKLLLSDSGFYLCACLSNTEAFFGQGTRLTVV.

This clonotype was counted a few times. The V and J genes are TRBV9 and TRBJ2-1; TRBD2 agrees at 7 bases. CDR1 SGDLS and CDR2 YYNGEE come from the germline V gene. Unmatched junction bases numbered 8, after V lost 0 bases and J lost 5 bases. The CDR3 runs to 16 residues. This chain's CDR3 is CASSVVRTRQNNEQFF. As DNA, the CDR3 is TGTGCCAGCAGCGTAGTTCGGACTAGACAAAACAATGAGCAGTTCTTC.

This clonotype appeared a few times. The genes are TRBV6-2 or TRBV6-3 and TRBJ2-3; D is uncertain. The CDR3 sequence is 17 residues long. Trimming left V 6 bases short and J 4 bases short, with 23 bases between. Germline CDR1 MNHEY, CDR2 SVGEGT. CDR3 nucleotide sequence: TGTGCCAGCAGCCCAACCCAGCGACGAAAGCGACCAGATACGCAGTATTTT. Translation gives CASSPTQRRKRPDTQYF.

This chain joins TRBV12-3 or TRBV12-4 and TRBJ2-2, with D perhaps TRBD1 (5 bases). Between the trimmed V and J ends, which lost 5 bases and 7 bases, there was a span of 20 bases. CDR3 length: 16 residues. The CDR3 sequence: CASSPRPGMVVGELFF. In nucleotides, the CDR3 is TGTGCCAGCAGTCCGCGTCCAGGGATGGTGGTCGGGGAGCTGTTTTTT.

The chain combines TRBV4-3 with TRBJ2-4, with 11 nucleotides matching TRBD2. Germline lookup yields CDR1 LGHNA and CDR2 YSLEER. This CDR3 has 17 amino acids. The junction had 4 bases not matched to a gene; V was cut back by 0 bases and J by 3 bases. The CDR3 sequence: CASSQDSGGAGKNIQYF. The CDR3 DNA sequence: TGCGCCAGCAGCCAAGATAGCGGGGGGGCGGGCAAAAACATTCAGTACTTC.

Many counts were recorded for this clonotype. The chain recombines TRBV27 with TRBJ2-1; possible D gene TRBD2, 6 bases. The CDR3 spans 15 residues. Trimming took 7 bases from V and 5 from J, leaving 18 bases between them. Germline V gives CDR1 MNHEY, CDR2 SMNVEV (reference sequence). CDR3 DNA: TGTGCCAGCATCCCCCTTGGGGGGTTCGACAATGAGCAGTTCTTC. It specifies CASIPLGGFDNEQFF.